The 30 T cell receptor beta chains given below trace back to one sample, sequenced in a study of shared clonotypes between healthy human individuals. Clones were read by immunoSEQ multiplex PCR, and TCRdb kept only the in-frame ones, dropping some. The data show under 2.5 million clones, with under 95% seen just once and approximately 0.41% held by the top ten. The sample taken for sequencing was naive CD4+ T cells from PBMCs. Subset described: CD45RA+ positively selected. These receptors were taken from a man between 18 and 35 years old in good health. Some clones in this sample may be carry-over from other donors' samples.

The chain joins TRBV5-8 to TRBJ2-1; 11 nucleotides align to TRBD2. Trimming removed 4 bases from V and 4 bases from J; junction bases left unmatched: 4. The CDR3 contains 15 residues. The germline V gene encodes CDR1 SGHTS and CDR2 YDEGEE. DNA for the CDR3: TGTGCCAGCAGCCGAACTAGCGGGAGTTACAATGAGCAGTTCTTC. Residues: CASSRTSGSYNEQFF. The full variable domain, completed using reference TRBV5-8 and TRBJ2-1, is EAGVTQSPTHLIKTRGQQATLRCSPISGHTSVYWYQQALGLGLQFLLWYDEGEERNRGNFPPRFSGRQFPNYSSELNVNALELEDSALYLCASSRTSGSYNEQFFGPGTRLTVL.

V usage is TRBV10-3 and J usage is TRBJ1-1, with unresolved D. The CDR3 sequence is 16 residues long. Germline-derived CDR1 and CDR2 are ENHRY and SYGVKD. Deletions cut 4 bases from V and 2 bases from J, with 17 bases between. CDR3 protein: CAISGPPIHVNTEAFF. The CDR3 DNA reads TGTGCCATCAGTGGACCCCCGATACATGTCAACACTGAAGCTTTCTTT.

The V gene is TRBV7-8, the J gene TRBJ1-1; 7 nucleotides match TRBD1. Germline loops: CDR1 SGHVS, CDR2 FQNEAQ. Unmatched junction bases numbered 7, after V lost 2 bases and J lost 4 bases. This CDR3 has 15 amino acids. The CDR3 here is CASSLLDRAGTEAFF. CDR3 coding DNA: TGTGCCAGCAGCTTATTAGACAGGGCTGGCACTGAAGCTTTCTTT.

V usage is TRBV5-1 and J usage is TRBJ2-3; 10 bases are a match to TRBD2. This CDR3 region has 14 residues. The germline CDR1 and CDR2 sequences are SGHRS and YFSETQ. V lost 4 bases to trimming and J lost 4 bases; unmatched junction nucleotides: 3. The CDR3 protein is CASSQLAGPDTQYF. The DNA for the CDR3 is TGCGCCAGCAGCCAACTAGCGGGGCCAGATACGCAGTATTTT.

The V call is TRBV10-3, the J call TRBJ2-5; D unclear. CDR3 size: 13 residues. Trimming removed 2 bases from V and 5 bases from J, with 9 bases in between. Germline V CDR1 and CDR2: ENHRY, SYGVKD. CDR3 nucleotide sequence: TGTGCCATCAGTGAGCGGCAGGCGGAGACCCAGTACTTC. Encoded protein: CAISERQAETQYF.

The gene calls are TRBV9 and TRBJ2-3; 14 bases match TRBD2. The CDR3 contains 15 residues. V lost 4 bases, J lost 6 bases, and 4 bases stayed unmatched. Per the germline V gene, CDR1 is SGDLS and CDR2 is YYNGEE. The CDR3, as DNA: TGTGCCAGCAGCCCGGGACTAGCGGGAGTGGATACGCAGTATTTT. This gives the protein CASSPGLAGVDTQYF.

J is TRBJ2-7 and V is TRBV7-3; D may be TRBD2 (6 bases). The length of the CDR3 is 14 residues. V was cut by 5 bases and J by 5 bases, with 16 bases left in between. The germline V gene has CDR1 SGHTA and CDR2 FQGTGA. The CDR3 DNA reads as TGTGCCAGCAGCACAGAACCTAGCGTGAACGAGCAGTACTTC. It translates to CASSTEPSVNEQYF.

V gene TRBV19 combines with J gene TRBJ1-4; a weak D match, TRBD1 (5 bases). The ends were cut back, 10 bases at V and 0 bases at J, with 15 bases in the middle. The length of the CDR3 is 15 residues. Germline V gene data show CDR1 as LNHDA and CDR2 as SQIVND (reference sequence). CDR3 nucleotides: TGTGCCACCACGAGGCAGGGTGCAACTAATGAAAAACTGTTTTTT. Translation gives CATTRQGATNEKLFF.

The chain recombines TRBV19 with TRBJ2-1, with unresolved D. V was trimmed by 3 bases and J by 3 bases, leaving 12 bases between them. The germline CDR1 and CDR2 sequences are LNHDA and SQIVND (reference sequence). The CDR3 totals 15 residues. CDR3 in amino acids: CASSMYSSSYNEQFF. DNA of the CDR3: TGTGCCAGTAGTATGTACTCCTCGAGCTACAATGAGCAGTTCTTC.

The rearrangement links TRBV30 to TRBJ2-2; TRBD1 or TRBD2 may be the D gene (5 bases each). The germline V and J ends were trimmed by 5 bases and 1 base, with 14 bases remaining between them. The CDR3 length is 15 residues. CDR1 and CDR2 (germline): GTSNPN, SVGIG (reference sequence). The DNA of the CDR3 is TGTGCCTGGGGCCCGGGACGGAAGAACACCGGGGAGCTGTTTTTT. Amino acids: CAWGPGRKNTGELFF.

The J gene is TRBJ2-5, the V gene TRBV7-2; 11 bases match TRBD2. J lost 3 bases, V lost 2 bases, and 5 bases had no gene match. The germline V gene has CDR1 SGHTA and CDR2 FQGNSA. The CDR3 totals 16 residues. DNA of the CDR3: TGTGCCAGCAGCTTAATGAAACTAGCGGGAGAAGAGACCCAGTACTTC. Its protein is CASSLMKLAGEETQYF.

The chain is built from TRBV5-1 and TRBJ2-7, with D uncertain. CDR3 length: 16 residues. V gave up 0 bases and J gave up 0 bases, with 13 bases separating them. Germline CDR1 is SGHRS and CDR2 is YFSETQ. CDR3 sequence: CASSLEPPLYSYEQYF. CDR3 nucleotides: TGCGCCAGCAGCTTGGAACCGCCACTCTACTCCTACGAGCAGTACTTC. The full variable domain, its missing parts supplied by reference TRBV5-1 and TRBJ2-7, is KAGVTQTPRYLIKTRGQQVTLSCSPISGHRSVSWYQQTPGQGLQFLFEYFSETQRNKGNFPGRFSGRQFSNSRSEMNVSTLELGDSALYLCASSLEPPLYSYEQYFGPGTRLTVT.

Comments on this clone: Other DNA sequences from this sample encode an identical CDR3 as well. The chain carries TRBV9 and TRBJ2-1; D unclear. CDR1 and CDR2 from the germline V gene are SGDLS and YYNGEE. Between the trimmed V and J ends, which lost 0 bases and 2 bases, there was a span of 3 bases. The CDR3 spans 13 residues. This CDR3 is CASSVGTYNEQFF. CDR3 coding DNA: TGTGCCAGCAGCGTAGGGACCTACAATGAGCAGTTCTTC.

This clone was seen a few times. The CDR3 here is CASSKLRETQYF. CDR3 nucleotide sequence: TGTGCCAGCAGCAAATTGAGGGAGACCCAGTACTTC. V is TRBV21-1 and J is TRBJ2-5; TRBD2, the table's D call, lacks a check against the DNA. TRBV21-1 is marked as a pseudogene. The CDR3 spans 12 residues.

This clone was seen a single time. The chain links TRBV29-1 to TRBJ2-3, with a weak D call TRBD1 (5 bases). V was cut by 6 bases and J by 3 bases, with 13 bases left in between. Germline assignment: CDR1 SQVTM and CDR2 ANQGSEA. This CDR3 comprises 13 residues. For the CDR3, the DNA is TGCAGCGTGGACAAGGGCAAGACAGATACGCAGTATTTT. It codes for CSVDKGKTDTQYF.

The rearrangement links TRBV19 to TRBJ1-3; D gene uncertain. This CDR3 has 17 amino acids. Trimming shortened V by 4 bases and J by 0 bases, and 16 bases separated the two germline ends. Germline V gene sequence: CDR1 LNHDA, CDR2 SQIVND (reference sequence). The CDR3 coding sequence is TGTGCCAGTAGTACGCCCCGGGTCGGGAACTCTGGAAACACCATATATTTT. As protein: CASSTPRVGNSGNTIYF.

This clone was observed a single time. V usage is TRBV5-4 and J usage is TRBJ1-2; no clear D gene. This CDR3 is built from 16 residues. Trimming removed 0 bases at V and 0 bases at J, with 12 bases between. Germline V gene lookup returns CDR1 SGHNT and CDR2 YYREEE (reference sequence). CDR3 in amino acids: CASSLELGRANYGYTF. DNA of the CDR3: TGTGCCAGCAGCTTGGAGCTGGGGAGAGCTAACTATGGCTACACCTTC.

This chain joins TRBV5-5 and TRBJ2-3, with D unresolved. Trimming took off 0 bases at V and 2 bases at J, with 4 bases between the two ends. The CDR3 extends over 13 amino acids. Germline-derived CDR1 and CDR2 are SGHKS and YYEKEE (reference sequence). CDR3 sequence (DNA): TGTGCCAGCAGCTTGGGGGCCACAGATACGCAGTATTTT. It is translated as CASSLGATDTQYF.

V usage is TRBV28 and J usage is TRBJ1-2; tentative D call: TRBD1 (5 bases). V was clipped by 5 bases and J by 4 bases, with 20 bases between them. The CDR3 sequence is 16 residues long. Germline CDR1 is MDHEN and CDR2 is SYDVKM. CDR3 DNA: TGTGCCAGCAGTCAAATCGACAGTCGCTTTGCCTATGGCTACACCTTC. Its translation is CASSQIDSRFAYGYTF.

The chain employs TRBV15 and TRBJ2-1; the D is unclear. Germline V gene data show CDR1 as LNHNV and CDR2 as YYDKDF (reference sequence). The CDR3 consists of 18 residues. Trimming left V 0 bases short and J 0 bases short, with 15 bases between. The CDR3 loop reads CATSREKVGRSSYNEQFF. The CDR3 DNA sequence: TGTGCCACCAGCAGAGAAAAAGTTGGGCGGAGCTCCTACAATGAGCAGTTCTTC.

The chain is built from TRBV6-1 and TRBJ2-2; 7 bases are a match to TRBD2. The CDR3 runs 14 residues. Germline trimming cut 3 bases from V and 4 bases from J; bases unmatched to any gene: 2. In germline, CDR1 is MNHNS, CDR2 SASEGT. CDR3 sequence (DNA): TGTGCCAGCAGTGAGGGGGGGGGCACCGGGGAGCTGTTTTTT. Its protein product is CASSEGGGTGELFF.

The chain couples TRBV6-5 to TRBJ2-2; D uncertain. The germline gives CDR1 MNHEY, CDR2 SVGAGI. The CDR3 loop spans 15 amino acids. V lost 3 bases and J 4 bases, leaving 12 bases between the germline ends. The CDR3 region has the DNA TGTGCCAGCAGTTATCCGGCAGGCAGCACCGGGGAGCTGTTTTTT. Protein: CASSYPAGSTGELFF.

The rearrangement joins TRBV5-8 to TRBJ1-5; tentatively, D is TRBD1 (5 bases). V lost 0 bases and J 2 bases, leaving 18 bases between the germline ends. Germline V gene lookup returns CDR1 SGHTS and CDR2 YDEGEE. The length of the CDR3 is 18 residues. The CDR3 sequence is CASSLAVYGVGGNQPQHF. The CDR3 bases are TGTGCCAGCAGCTTGGCCGTGTACGGGGTAGGGGGCAATCAGCCCCAGCATTTT.

The V call is TRBV5-1, the J call TRBJ1-1, with 7 bases matching TRBD1. Germline loops: CDR1 SGHRS, CDR2 YFSETQ. This CDR3 is 14 amino acids long. V shed 0 bases, J shed 6 bases, and the junction held 5 bases outside the gene matches. Here the CDR3 DNA reads TGCGCCAGCAGCTTGGCCTTTGGGACAGCTGAAGCTTTCTTT. Protein product: CASSLAFGTAEAFF.

V gene TRBV25-1 combines with J gene TRBJ1-2; 10 nucleotides agree with TRBD1. The CDR3 totals 13 residues. V dropped 6 bases and J dropped 7; count of bases not matched to a gene: 5. Germline CDR1 is MGHDK and CDR2 is SYGVNS. CDR3: CASSRDRGFGYTF. In DNA, the CDR3 is TGTGCCAGCAGCCGGGACAGGGGTTTTGGCTACACCTTC.

DNA of the CDR3: TGTGCCAGCAGCTTAGGAGGGGCTCCCAATACGCAGTATTTT. It encodes CASSLGGAPNTQYF. This chain uses TRBV7-9 with TRBJ2-3; D is perhaps TRBD1 or TRBD2 (5 bases each). Trimming shortened V by 1 base and J by 7 bases, and 12 bases separated the two germline ends. Germline CDR1 is SEHNR and CDR2 is FQNEAQ (reference sequence). The CDR3 sequence is 14 residues long.

CDR3 DNA sequence: TGCGCCAGCAGCGGGGGTGAAAAACTGTTTTTT. Amino acids: CASSGGEKLFF. The chain combines TRBV5-1 with TRBJ1-4; D might be TRBD1 (5 bases). Per germline, CDR1 SGHRS and CDR2 YFSETQ. V was cut by 4 bases and J by 7 bases, with 5 bases left in between. This CDR3 has 11 residues.

The chain links TRBV27 to TRBJ2-7; possible D gene TRBD1, 6 bases. There are 14 residues in the CDR3. The germline V and J ends were trimmed by 9 bases and 1 base, with 16 bases remaining between them. Germline V gene sequence: CDR1 MNHEY, CDR2 SMNVEV (reference sequence). DNA for the CDR3: TGTGCCAGTCGCGGGTTCGGACAGTCCTACGAGCAGTACTTC. Protein sequence: CASRGFGQSYEQYF.

The chain is built from TRBV5-1 and TRBJ2-3; D is perhaps TRBD2 (7 bases). Trimming pared 0 bases from V and 0 bases from J, leaving 17 bases between. Germline values: CDR1 SGHRS, CDR2 YFSETQ. The CDR3 runs 18 residues. In nucleotides, the CDR3 is TGCGCCAGCAGCTTGGGGGCCCCCGCGGGGGCTAGCACAGATACGCAGTATTTT. This translates into CASSLGAPAGASTDTQYF.

This sequence joins TRBV28 and TRBJ2-7; 9 bases match TRBD1. CDR3 length equals 15 residues. Germline trimming cut 4 bases from V and 4 bases from J; bases unmatched to any gene: 8. The germline CDR1 and CDR2 sequences are MDHEN and SYDVKM. CDR3 residues: CASSSSGQGTYEQYF. The CDR3 nucleotides are TGTGCCAGCAGTTCCTCGGGACAGGGAACATACGAGCAGTACTTC.